The clone carrying this T cell receptor (beta chain) was picked up many times. Its antigen is unknown. The data originate from a study of neurological immune-mediated disorders. Study-level findings and limits: Expansion of TCR clones was greatest in HTLV-1-associated myelopathy and smallest in multiple sclerosis, where it fell below that of healthy controls.

TCRdb analysed the 5' RACE reads with MiXCR anew, one entry per CDR3 protein. Here the sample spans tens of thousands of distinct CDR3 sequences, less than 12% being singletons. The V and J ends lost 7 bases and 3 bases respectively, with 10 bases between them. The CDR3 has 14 amino acids. Time point in this sample: longitudinal time-point 1 (baseline). PBMCs numbering 2 million and stored at -80 C yielded the unsorted libraries. This clonotype was obtained from a woman aged 40 to 50 in good health. The material sequenced was PBMCs. The rearrangement uses TRBV12-3 or TRBV12-4 and TRBJ2-6; the D gene is possibly TRBD1 (5 bases). The DNA of the CDR3 is TGTGCCAGCACGGTAGGGGATGGGGCCAACGTCCTGACTTTC. It yields the protein CASTVGDGANVLTF.